This entry features one T cell receptor (beta chain) sequence. There is no known antigen for this receptor. Base qualities are missing; no much larger clone stands one base away. This sample was taken from a study of T cells in localized non-small cell lung cancer (dated by TCRdb to between 2020 and 2021). Regarding the complete study: The study examined T cell repertoires in 200 to 300 patients with early-stage NSCLC and compared tumors with uninvolved tumor-adjacent lungs. The cohort was made up of under 250 treatment-naive NSCLC patients whose localized lung tumors had been resected. NSCLC patients had a mean age of approximately 66 years, and around 140 were male and over 85 female. Summary of the overall study and its limitations: Higher blood T cell density associated with longer overall survival, while higher adjacent-lung clonality associated with shorter survival. A median of approximately 50 of the top 100 tumor clones turned up in the paired uninvolved adjacent lung, and 25 to 35 of those clones also ranked among the top 100 of that same adjacent lung. Uninvolved tumor-adjacent lung showed the highest T cell clonality, higher than tumor, which suggests more focused antigenic responses in the adjacent lung. Because multi-region sequencing of the tumors was not done, intratumor heterogeneity could not be ruled out. Since the design was exploratory, TCR variables were selected using unadjusted p-values with no false-discovery rate correction.

The immunoSEQ Assay was used to sequence TCR beta CDR3 regions from DNA. Processing in the source paper ran as follows. T cell density was computed as TCR beta template counts normalized to usable DNA estimated by amplifying housekeeping genes. Richness was estimated using the preseqR package, with extrapolation to 400,000 templates for PBMC samples and to 120,000 templates for tissue samples. Clonality was taken to be one minus Pielou's evenness. Tissue-enriched TCRs were identified by differential abundance testing using productive amino-acid clonotypes, minimum total count 5 and alpha 0.1. Repertoire overlap between compartments was quantified with the Jaccard Index and Morisita Overlap Index. TCR beta CDR3s were clustered by GLIPH together with public tetramer-defined viral CDR3s, and at least three viral sequences plus V-gene enrichment were required for viral motifs. This immuneACCESS table, as held by TCRdb, lists in-frame sequences with V and J called but not all clones. Of the missing ones, under half trace to an unresolved V gene in checked studies; the others have no known cause. The V and J calls and clone size are taken from that table; D and trimming were inferred from the DNA. Across this sample there are 70,000 to 95,000 clones, with roughly 91% seen only once. Roughly 4% of the sample is held by the ten biggest clonotypes.

The germline V gene provides CDR1 ENHRY and CDR2 SYGVKD. The cysteine opens and the phenylalanine closes a CDR3 of 18 amino acids. Only the CDR3 DNA is retained, 54 bases long and in frame from the first base. The junction shows trimming of 2 bases on V and 4 bases on J, and the gene matches do not reach 10 bases of it. At diagnosis, peripheral blood, uninvolved tumor-adjacent lung and tumor were collected and were preserved as a mix of fresh-frozen and FFPE material. For TCR repertoire profiling, blood samples were analyzed as peripheral blood mononuclear cells. The sequence was obtained from a woman aged 35-70 years with stage II squamous cell lung carcinoma. Sequenced material: PBMCs, taken before any cancer treatment. The chain links TRBV10-3 with TRBJ2-2, and TRBD2 matches 10 of the central bases. The base sequence is TGTGCCATCAGTGAGAGGGCAGCGGGGGGGATCACCACCGGGGAGCTGTTTTTT. It translates as CAISERAAGGITTGELFF.